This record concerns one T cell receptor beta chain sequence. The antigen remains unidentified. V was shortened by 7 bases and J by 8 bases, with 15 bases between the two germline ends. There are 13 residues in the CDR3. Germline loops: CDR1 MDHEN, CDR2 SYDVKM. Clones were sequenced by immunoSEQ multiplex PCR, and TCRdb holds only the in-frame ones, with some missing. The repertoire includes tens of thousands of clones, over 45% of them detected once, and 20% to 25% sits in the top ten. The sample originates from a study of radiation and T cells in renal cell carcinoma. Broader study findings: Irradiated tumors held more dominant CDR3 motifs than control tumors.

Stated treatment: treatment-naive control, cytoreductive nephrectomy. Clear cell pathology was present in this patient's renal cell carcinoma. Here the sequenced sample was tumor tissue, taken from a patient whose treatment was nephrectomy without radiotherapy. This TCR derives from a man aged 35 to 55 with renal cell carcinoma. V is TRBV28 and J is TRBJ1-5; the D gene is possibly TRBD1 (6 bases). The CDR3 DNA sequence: TGTGCCAGCACCCCGGGACAAATAAAGCCCCAGCATTTT. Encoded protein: CASTPGQIKPQHF.